This T cell receptor beta chain was retrieved from a study of long-term antiretroviral therapy in people with HIV. The ends were cut back, 1 base at V and 2 bases at J, with 5 bases in the middle. The germline V gene has CDR1 SGHVS and CDR2 FQNEAQ. The CDR3 has 13 amino acids. Without exception, participants with HIV were treated in the United States. The authors ran the immunoSEQ assay, v3.0, at survey level. Profiling relied on immunoSEQ multiplex PCR, and the TCRdb table lists in-frame clones only, not all of them. The table has around 20,000 clones, more than 80% seen once; the top ten hold about 4.4%.

The gene calls are TRBV7-8 and TRBJ1-1; D is unclear. The specimen was unsorted PBMCs, collected about 6.1 years after starting antiretroviral therapy. This TCR came from a young man with HIV. CDR3 protein: CASSLVPNTEAFF. CDR3 nucleotide sequence: TGTGCCAGCAGCTTAGTGCCTAACACTGAAGCTTTCTTT.